This T cell receptor beta chain was captured in a study of regulatory T cells in long-lasting Graves disease (dated by TCRdb to the early 2020s). About the investigation overall: Persistent Graves' disease meant more than 5 years of antithyroid drug treatment with TSH receptor autoantibodies that stayed positive. Peripheral blood TCR sequencing and RNA sequencing compared persistent Graves' disease patients with newly diagnosed Graves' disease patients. The study took place in China and was registered as a clinical trial. A total of approximately 35 samples were covered by TCR sequencing, comprising 13 persistent and roughly 20 newly diagnosed Graves' disease patients. In the clinical cohort, patients with persistent Graves' disease had used antithyroid drugs for an average of around 10 years. The paper as a whole reports these results and caveats: Because the primary lesion, thyroid tissue, could not be accessed, the study looked at peripheral blood alone. Compared with newly diagnosed patients, persistent Graves' disease patients had lower TCR Shannon entropy and fewer highly expanded clones, which suggests clonal expansion. The small sample size was acknowledged by the authors as a limitation that may reduce accuracy. More public clonotypes were shared among persistent patients (under 3,000) than among newly diagnosed patients (roughly 1,000). Persistent disease showed preferential use of TRBV28, TRBJ1-2 and TRBJ2-5, whereas newly diagnosed disease favored TRBV20-1 and TRBJ2-1. Sequencing and analysis were restricted to the TCR beta chain.

In light of the paper, this sample's time point label describes: persistent/refractory GD, antithyroid drugs over 5 years with positive TRAb. For both TCR sequencing and RNA sequencing, RNA was extracted from PBMCs using TRIzol. The diagnosis of Graves' disease followed American Thyroid Association guidelines. The patients came from an endocrinology department in Xi'an, China. From each patient, around 8.3 milliliters of peripheral blood was collected into an EDTA anticoagulant tube. PBMCs were isolated by Ficoll Paque Plus density gradient separation without further T cell sorting. An Agilent 2100 Bioanalyzer and agarose gel were used to check RNA quality, and a NanoDrop 2000 was used to measure RNA concentration. CDR3 length: 14 amino acids, cysteine to phenylalanine. Just the 42-base CDR3 DNA is kept, in frame starting at base 1. V is shortened by 5 bases, J by 6 bases, and the region joining them spans 18 bases. From the germline V gene (reference sequence), CDR1 is DFQATT and CDR2 is SNEGSKA.

Libraries were prepared through multiplex PCR. The instrument was an Illumina HiSeq 4000. TCR beta libraries were built with iRepertoire HTBI primers and Arm-PCR amplification of CDR3 regions. Gel purification was performed on PCR products prior to sequencing. Per the authors' processing: Gene usage analysis of CDR3 amino acid clonotypes relied on the approximately 62 TRBV and 14 TRBJ segments identified across samples. COPE and FqMerger were used to merge the filtered high-quality paired reads into contigs. BLAST was used to align contigs to IMGT TRBV, TRBD and TRBJ reference genes, with CDR3 defined following IMGT. Any clonotype with a frequency above 0.1% was classified as a highly expanded clone. Shannon entropy was used to measure repertoire diversity, and the Gini coefficient was used to measure V-J evenness. A clonotype found in more than one individual was treated as public. TCRdb's own reprocessing of the public reads used fastp at Q25 and MiXCR and kept productive beta chains. Identical CDR3 protein sequences are pooled into one entry, listed with their most common genes and DNA. These V and J calls are TCRdb output, not the study's own analysis. The sample data list a few hundred thousand distinct CDR3 sequences, and about a quarter of these were observed just once. The top ten constitute about 27% of the sample.

This clonotype has a handful of counts. Its recognized antigen is unknown. Base qualities are not at hand, and no much larger clone is one base apart. The TCR comes from a female donor with Graves disease. Sequenced material: peripheral blood mononuclear cells (PBMCs), taken when the disease was refractory, from a patient treated with antithyroid drugs. The rearrangement combines TRBV20-1 with TRBJ2-3, with a weak D call of TRBD2 (6 bases match). In nucleotide form, the sequence is TGCAGTGCTGGCCCGGGACTCGGATCGGATACGCAGTATTTT. Translated, it reads CSAGPGLGSDTQYF.